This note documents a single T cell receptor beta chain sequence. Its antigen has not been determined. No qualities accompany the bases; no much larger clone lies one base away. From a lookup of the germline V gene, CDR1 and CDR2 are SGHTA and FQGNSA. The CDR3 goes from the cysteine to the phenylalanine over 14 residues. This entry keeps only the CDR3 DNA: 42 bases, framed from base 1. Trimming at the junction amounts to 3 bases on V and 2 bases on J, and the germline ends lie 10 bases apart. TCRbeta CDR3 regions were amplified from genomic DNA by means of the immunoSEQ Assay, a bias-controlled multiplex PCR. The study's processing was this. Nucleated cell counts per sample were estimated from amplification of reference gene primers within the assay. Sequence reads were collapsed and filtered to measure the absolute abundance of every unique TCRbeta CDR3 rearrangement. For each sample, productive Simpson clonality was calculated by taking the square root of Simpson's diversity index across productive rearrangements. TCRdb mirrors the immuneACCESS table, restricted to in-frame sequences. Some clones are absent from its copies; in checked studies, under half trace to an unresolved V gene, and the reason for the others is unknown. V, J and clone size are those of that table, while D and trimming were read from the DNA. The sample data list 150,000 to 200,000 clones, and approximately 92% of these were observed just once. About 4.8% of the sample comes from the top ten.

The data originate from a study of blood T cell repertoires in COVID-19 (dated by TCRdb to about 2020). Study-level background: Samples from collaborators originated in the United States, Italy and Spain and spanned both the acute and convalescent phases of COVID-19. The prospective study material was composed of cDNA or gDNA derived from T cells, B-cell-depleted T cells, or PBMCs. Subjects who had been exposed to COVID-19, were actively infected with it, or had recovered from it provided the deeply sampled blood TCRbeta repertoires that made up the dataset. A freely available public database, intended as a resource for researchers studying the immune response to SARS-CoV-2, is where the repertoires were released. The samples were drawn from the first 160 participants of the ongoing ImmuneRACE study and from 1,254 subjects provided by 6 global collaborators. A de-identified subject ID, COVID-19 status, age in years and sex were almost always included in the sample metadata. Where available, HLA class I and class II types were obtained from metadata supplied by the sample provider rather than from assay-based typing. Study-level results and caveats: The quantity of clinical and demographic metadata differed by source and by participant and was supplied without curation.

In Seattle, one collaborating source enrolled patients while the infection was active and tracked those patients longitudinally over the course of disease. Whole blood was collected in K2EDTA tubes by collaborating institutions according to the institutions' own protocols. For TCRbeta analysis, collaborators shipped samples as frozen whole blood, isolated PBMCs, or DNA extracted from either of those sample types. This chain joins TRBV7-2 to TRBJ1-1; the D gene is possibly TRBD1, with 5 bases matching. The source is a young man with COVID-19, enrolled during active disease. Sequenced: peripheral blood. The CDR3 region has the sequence CASSFVQGNTEAFF. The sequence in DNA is TGTGCCAGCAGCTTTGTGCAGGGTAACACTGAAGCTTTCTTT.